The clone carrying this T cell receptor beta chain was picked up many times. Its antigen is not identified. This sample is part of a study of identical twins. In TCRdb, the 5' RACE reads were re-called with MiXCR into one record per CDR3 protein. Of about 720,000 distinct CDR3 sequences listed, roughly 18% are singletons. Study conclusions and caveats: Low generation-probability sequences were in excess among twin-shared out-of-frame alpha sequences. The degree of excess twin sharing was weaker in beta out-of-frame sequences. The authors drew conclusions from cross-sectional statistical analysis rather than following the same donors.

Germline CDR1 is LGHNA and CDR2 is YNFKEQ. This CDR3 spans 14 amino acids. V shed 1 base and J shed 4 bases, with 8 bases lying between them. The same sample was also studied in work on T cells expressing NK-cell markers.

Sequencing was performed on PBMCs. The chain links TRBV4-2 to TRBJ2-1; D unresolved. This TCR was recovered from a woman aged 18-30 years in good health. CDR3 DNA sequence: TGTGCCAGCAGCCAAGGTGGGTCTTACAATGAGCAGTTCTTC. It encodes CASSQGGSYNEQFF.